This paragraph reports one T cell receptor (beta chain). What it binds is not known. The sequenced fragment ends 3 residues before the CDR3 boundary, so the rest is inferred from the germline J gene. This specimen comes from a study of T cells in women clearing cervical HPV infection. At the level of the study: Blood came at first lesion visit for cases, post-clearance for controls. Only a few women had HLA typing results available.

TCRdb's copy holds only in-frame clones and misses some; the assay was immunoSEQ multiplex PCR. The sample's table shows roughly 23,000 clones. V lost 4 bases and J lost 1, with 15 bases in between. Germline lookup yields CDR1 SGHDT and CDR2 YYEEEE. The CDR3 extends over 15 amino acids. Study observations and caveats: Repertoire richness, not evenness, was significantly elevated in CIN3+ cases versus controls.

The source of this sequence is a woman aged 18 to 69 with a cervical HPV16 infection that either progressed to CIN3+ or cleared (not recorded which). The chain has TRBV5-6 and TRBJ2-7; possible D gene TRBD1, 7 bases. What was sequenced was blood buffy coat. The CDR3 DNA, read in part, is TGTGCCAGCAGCCAGGGGGGACCACATTCCTACGAG. As protein: CASSQGGPHSYE. The whole CDR3 reads CASSQGGPHSYEQYF.